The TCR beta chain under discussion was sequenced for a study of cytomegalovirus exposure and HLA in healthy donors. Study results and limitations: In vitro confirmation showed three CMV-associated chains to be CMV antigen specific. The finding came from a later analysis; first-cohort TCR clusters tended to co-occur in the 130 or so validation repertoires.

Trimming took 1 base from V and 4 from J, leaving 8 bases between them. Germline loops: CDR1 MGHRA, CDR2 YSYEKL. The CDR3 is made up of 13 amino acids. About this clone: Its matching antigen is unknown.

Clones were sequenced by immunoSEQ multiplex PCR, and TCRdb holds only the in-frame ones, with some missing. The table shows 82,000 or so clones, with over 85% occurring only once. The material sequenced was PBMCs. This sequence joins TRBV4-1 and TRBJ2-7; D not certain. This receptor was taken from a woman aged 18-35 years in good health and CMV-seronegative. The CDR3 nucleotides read TGCGCCAGCAGCCAAGCCGTGCAGTACGAGCAGTACTTC. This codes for CASSQAVQYEQYF.